This entry features one T cell receptor beta chain sequence. This record belongs to a study of blood T cell repertoires in COVID-19. Study members were between roughly 18 and 89 years old and lived in some 26 US regions. Participants were placed into cohorts based on the clinical history they reported. In the original analysis: Amplification from reference gene primers served as the basis for estimated nucleated cell counts. The data were produced by immunoSEQ multiplex PCR, yet TCRdb's version contains in-frame clones alone and is incomplete. The V and J calls and the clone size are those of that table, but D and trimming were determined from the DNA. Of about 180,000 clones in the sample, roughly 87% are singletons; the top ten hold 0.95% to 1.5%. Germline assignment: CDR1 SGDLS and CDR2 YYNGEE. The V and J ends lost 3 bases and 8 bases, in that order; junction bases with no gene match: 8. This CDR3 has 16 residues.

This clonotype was obtained from a human donor with acute COVID-19. The donor label of this sample is uncertain. Sequencing used PBMCs or T cells enriched from blood (not recorded which). This rearrangement joins TRBV9 to TRBJ2-3; 14 nucleotides agree with TRBD2. CDR3 sequence: CASSAGTSGSVGTQYF. The CDR3 region has the DNA TGTGCCAGCAGCGCAGGGACTAGCGGGAGTGTTGGTACGCAGTATTTT.